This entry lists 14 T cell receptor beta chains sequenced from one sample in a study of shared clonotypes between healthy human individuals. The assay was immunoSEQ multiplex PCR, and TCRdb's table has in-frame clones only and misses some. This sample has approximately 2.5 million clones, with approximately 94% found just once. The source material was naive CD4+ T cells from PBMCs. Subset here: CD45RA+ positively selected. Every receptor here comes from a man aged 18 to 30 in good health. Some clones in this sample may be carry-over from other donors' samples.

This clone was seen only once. The CDR3 loop reads CASSGGGIVGTEAFF. The CDR3 DNA sequence: TGTGCCAGCAGCGGGGGAGGAATTGTCGGGACTGAAGCTTTCTTT. This rearrangement joins TRBV9 to TRBJ1-1; D not certain. Germline loops: CDR1 SGDLS, CDR2 YYNGEE. There are 15 residues in the CDR3. The ends were cut back, 3 bases at V and 5 bases at J, with 17 bases in the middle.

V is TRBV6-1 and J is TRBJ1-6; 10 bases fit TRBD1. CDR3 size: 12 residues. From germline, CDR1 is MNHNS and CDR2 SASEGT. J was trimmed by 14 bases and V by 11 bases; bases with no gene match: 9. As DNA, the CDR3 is TGTGCCGGGGGACAGGGGAATCTGGCCCTCCACTTT. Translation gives CAGGQGNLALHF.

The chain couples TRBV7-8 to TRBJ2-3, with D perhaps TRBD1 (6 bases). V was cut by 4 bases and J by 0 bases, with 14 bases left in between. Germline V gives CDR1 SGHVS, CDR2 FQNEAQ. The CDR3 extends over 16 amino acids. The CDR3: CASSSYPGHSTDTQYF. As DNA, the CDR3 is TGTGCCAGCAGCTCCTATCCGGGACACAGCACAGATACGCAGTATTTT.

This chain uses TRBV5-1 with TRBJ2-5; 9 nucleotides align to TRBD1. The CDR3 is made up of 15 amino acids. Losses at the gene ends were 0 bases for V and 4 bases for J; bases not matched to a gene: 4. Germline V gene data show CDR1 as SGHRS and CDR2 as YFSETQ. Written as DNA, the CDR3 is TGCGCCAGCAGCTTGGAGGGACAGGGTTCAGAGACCCAGTACTTC. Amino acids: CASSLEGQGSETQYF.

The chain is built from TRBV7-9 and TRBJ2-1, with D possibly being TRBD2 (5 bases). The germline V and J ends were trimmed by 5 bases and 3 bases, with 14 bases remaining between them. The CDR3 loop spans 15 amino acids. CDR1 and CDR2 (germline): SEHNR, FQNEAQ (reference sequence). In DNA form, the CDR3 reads TGTGCCAGCAGCGAACCAAGAGGGATCTACAATGAGCAGTTCTTC. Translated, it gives CASSEPRGIYNEQFF.

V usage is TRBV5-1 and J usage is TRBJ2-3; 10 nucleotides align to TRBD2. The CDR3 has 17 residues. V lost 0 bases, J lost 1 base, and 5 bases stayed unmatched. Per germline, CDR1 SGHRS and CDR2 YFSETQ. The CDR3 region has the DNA TGCGCCAGCAGCTTGGCCGAAGGGACTAGCGGCACAGATACGCAGTATTTT. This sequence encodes CASSLAEGTSGTDTQYF.

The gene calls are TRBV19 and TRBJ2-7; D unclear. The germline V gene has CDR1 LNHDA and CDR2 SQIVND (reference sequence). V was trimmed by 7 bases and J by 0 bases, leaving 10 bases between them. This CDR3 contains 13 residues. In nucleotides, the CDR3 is TGTGCCAGTACCCCTCACGGCTCCTACGAGCAGTACTTC. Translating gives CASTPHGSYEQYF.

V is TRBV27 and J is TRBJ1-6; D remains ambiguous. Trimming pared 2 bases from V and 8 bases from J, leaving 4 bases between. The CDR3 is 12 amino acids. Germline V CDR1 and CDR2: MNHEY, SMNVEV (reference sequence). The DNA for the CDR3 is TGTGCCAGCAGTTTACGGGATTCACCCCTCCACTTT. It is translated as CASSLRDSPLHF.

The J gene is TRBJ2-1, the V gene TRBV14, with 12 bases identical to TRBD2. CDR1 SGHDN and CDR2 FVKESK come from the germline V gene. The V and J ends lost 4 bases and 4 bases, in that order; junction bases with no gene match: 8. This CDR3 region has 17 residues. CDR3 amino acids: CASSPQLGLAGYNEQFF. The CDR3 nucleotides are TGTGCCAGCAGCCCCCAATTAGGACTAGCGGGATACAATGAGCAGTTCTTC.

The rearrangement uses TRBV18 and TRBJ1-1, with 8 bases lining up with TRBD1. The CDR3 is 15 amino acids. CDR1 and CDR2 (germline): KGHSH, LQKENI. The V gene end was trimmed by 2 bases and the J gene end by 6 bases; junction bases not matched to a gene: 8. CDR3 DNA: TGTGCCAGCTCACCATCAGGGGGCGGTTATTCTGAAGCTTTCTTT. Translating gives CASSPSGGGYSEAFF.

The CDR3 sequence: CASSLAWGPQVHEQYF. CDR3 bases: TGCGCCAGCAGCTTGGCCTGGGGACCCCAGGTTCACGAGCAGTACTTC. This sequence joins TRBV5-1 and TRBJ2-7, with D perhaps TRBD1 or TRBD2 (5 bases each). V was clipped by 0 bases and J by 5 bases, with 18 bases between them. The V gene's germline CDR1 is SGHRS and CDR2 YFSETQ. The CDR3 contains 16 residues.

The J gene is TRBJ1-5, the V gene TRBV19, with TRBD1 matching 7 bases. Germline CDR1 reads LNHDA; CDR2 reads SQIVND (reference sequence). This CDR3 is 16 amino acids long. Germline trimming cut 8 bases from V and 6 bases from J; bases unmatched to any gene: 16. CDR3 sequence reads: CASSSKPGQRGQPQHF. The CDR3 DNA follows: TGTGCCAGTTCATCCAAACCGGGACAGCGTGGTCAGCCCCAGCATTTT.

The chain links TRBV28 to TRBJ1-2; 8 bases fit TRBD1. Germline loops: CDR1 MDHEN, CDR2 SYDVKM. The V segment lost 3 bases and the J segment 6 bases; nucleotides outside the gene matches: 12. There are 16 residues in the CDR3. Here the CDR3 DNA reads TGTGCCAGCAGTTTCCTCGGGACAGGAGTGGGTGATGGCTACACCTTC. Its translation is CASSFLGTGVGDGYTF.

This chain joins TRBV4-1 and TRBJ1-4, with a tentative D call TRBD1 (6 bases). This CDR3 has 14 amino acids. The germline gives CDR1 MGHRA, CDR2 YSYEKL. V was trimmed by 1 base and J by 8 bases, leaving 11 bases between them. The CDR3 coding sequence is TGCGCCAGCAGCCAAGTAGGGGGAACGGAAAAACTGTTTTTT. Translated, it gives CASSQVGGTEKLFF.